This T cell receptor beta chain stems from a study of shared clonotypes between healthy human individuals. Data came from immunoSEQ multiplex PCR; TCRdb stores just in-frame clones and leaves some out. The sample holds about 2.3 million clones, 80% to 95% seen once. The ends were cut back, 0 bases at V and 5 bases at J, with 21 bases in the middle. The CDR3 length is 17 residues. Germline CDR1 SGHTS, CDR2 YDEGEE. Specimen: naive CD4+ T cells from PBMCs. Specified subset: CD45RA+ positively selected. The V gene is TRBV5-8, the J gene TRBJ2-7, with D possibly being TRBD2 (6 bases). This clonotype originated in a man between 18 and 29 years old in good health. Some clones in this sample may be carry-over from other donors' samples. The CDR3 spells CASSLGRESGFLDEQYF. The CDR3 nucleotides read TGTGCCAGCAGCTTGGGTCGGGAGAGCGGGTTCTTGGACGAGCAGTACTTC. The complete variable domain, with remaining parts taken from reference TRBV5-8 and TRBJ2-7, reads EAGVTQSPTHLIKTRGQQATLRCSPISGHTSVYWYQQALGLGLQFLLWYDEGEERNRGNFPPRFSGRQFPNYSSELNVNALELEDSALYLCASSLGRESGFLDEQYFGPGTRLTVT.